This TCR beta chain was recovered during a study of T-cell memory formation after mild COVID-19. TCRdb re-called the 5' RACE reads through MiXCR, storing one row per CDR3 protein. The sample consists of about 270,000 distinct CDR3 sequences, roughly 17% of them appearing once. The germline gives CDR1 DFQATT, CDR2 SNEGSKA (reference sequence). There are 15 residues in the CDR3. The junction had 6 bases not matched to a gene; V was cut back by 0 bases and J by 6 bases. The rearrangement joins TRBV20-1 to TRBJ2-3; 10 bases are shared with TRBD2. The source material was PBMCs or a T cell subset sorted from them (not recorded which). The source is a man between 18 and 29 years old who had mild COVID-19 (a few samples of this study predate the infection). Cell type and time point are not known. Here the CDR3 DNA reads TGCAGTGCTAGAGACGTAGCGGGGGGAGAGGATACGCAGTATTTT. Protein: CSARDVAGGEDTQYF.